The present entry profiles one TCR beta chain with its context. The data were obtained in a study of Graves' ophthalmopathy and Graves' hyperthyroidism. Amplified TCR beta CDR3 regions were obtained using RNA transcripts as template. An opening RT-PCR round employed HTBI primers and preceded a second-round multiplex PCR. MiXCR was run by TCRdb on the multiplex PCR reads, yielding one entry per CDR3 protein. Altogether about 220,000 distinct CDR3 sequences are present, 20% to 25% being singletons, with the ten largest covering roughly 45%. CDR1 is SEHNR, CDR2 FQNEAQ, per germline (reference sequence). The CDR3 spans 16 residues. V shed 4 bases and J shed 5 bases, with 15 bases lying between them.

The rearrangement uses TRBV7-9 and TRBJ1-6, with D possibly being TRBD1 (5 bases). The sample comprised peripheral blood. The sequence came from a woman between 45 and 65 years old with Graves' ophthalmopathy. The DNA for the CDR3 is TGTGCCAGCAGCTCGGGGGGGATGACCAATAATTCACCCCTCCACTTT. Translated, it gives CASSSGGMTNNSPLHF.